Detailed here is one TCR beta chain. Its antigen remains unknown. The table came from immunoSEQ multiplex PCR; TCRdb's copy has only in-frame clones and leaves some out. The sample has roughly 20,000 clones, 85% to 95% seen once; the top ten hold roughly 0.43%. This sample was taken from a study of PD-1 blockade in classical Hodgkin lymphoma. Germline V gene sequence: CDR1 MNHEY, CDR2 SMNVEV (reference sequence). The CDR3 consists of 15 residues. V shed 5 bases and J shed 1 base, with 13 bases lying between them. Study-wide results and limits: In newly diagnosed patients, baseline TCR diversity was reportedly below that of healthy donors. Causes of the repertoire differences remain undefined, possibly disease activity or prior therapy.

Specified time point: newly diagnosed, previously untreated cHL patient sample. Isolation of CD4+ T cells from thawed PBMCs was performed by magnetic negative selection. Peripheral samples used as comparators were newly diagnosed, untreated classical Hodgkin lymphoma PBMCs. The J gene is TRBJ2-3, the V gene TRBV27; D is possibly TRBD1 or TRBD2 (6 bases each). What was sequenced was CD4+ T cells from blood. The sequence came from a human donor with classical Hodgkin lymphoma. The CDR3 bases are TGTGCCAGCAGTCAAAGGGGGGTAGGCACAGATACGCAGTATTTT. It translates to CASSQRGVGTDTQYF.